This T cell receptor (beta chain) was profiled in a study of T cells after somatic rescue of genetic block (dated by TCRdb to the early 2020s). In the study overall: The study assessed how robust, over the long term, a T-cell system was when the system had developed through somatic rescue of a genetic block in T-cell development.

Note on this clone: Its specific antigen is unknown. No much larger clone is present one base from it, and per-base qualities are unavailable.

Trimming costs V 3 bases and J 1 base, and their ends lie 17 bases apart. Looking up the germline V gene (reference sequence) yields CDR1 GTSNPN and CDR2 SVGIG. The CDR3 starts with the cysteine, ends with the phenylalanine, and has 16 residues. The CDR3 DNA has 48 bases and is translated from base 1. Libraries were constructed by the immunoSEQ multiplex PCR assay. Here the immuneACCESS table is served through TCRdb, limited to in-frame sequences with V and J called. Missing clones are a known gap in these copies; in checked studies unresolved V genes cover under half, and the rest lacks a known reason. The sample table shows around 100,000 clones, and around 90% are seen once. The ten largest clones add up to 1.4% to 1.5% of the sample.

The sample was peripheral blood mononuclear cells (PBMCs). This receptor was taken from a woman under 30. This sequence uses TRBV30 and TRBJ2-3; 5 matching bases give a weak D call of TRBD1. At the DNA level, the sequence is TGTGCCTGGAGCCTCCCCGCCAGGGCCCGCACAGATACGCAGTATTTT. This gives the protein CAWSLPARARTDTQYF.